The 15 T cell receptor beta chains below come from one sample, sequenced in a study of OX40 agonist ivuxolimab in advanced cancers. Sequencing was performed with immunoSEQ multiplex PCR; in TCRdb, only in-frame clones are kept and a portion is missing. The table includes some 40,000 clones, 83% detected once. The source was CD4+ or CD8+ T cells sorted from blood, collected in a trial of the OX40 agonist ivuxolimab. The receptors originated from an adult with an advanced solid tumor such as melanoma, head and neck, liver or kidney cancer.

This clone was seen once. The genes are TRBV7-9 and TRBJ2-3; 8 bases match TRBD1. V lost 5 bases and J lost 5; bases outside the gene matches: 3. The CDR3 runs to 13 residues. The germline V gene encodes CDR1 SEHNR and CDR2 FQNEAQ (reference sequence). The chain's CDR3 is CASSPDREDTQYF. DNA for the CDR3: TGTGCCAGCAGCCCGGACAGGGAAGATACGCAGTATTTT.

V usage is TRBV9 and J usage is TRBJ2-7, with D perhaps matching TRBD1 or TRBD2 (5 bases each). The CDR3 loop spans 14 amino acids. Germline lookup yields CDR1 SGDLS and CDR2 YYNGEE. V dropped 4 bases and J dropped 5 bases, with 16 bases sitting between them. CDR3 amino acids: CASSQAMGTHEQYF. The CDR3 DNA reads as TGTGCCAGCAGCCAGGCGATGGGGACCCACGAGCAGTACTTC.

CDR3 region: CASSDRTSGSTADTQYF. The CDR3 coding sequence is TGTGCCAGCAGTGACCGGACTAGCGGGAGCACCGCAGATACGCAGTATTTT. The chain couples TRBV6-1 to TRBJ2-3, with 13 positions matching TRBD2. This CDR3 spans 17 amino acids. The germline V gene encodes CDR1 MNHNS and CDR2 SASEGT. Unmatched junction bases numbered 7, after V lost 3 bases and J lost 4 bases.

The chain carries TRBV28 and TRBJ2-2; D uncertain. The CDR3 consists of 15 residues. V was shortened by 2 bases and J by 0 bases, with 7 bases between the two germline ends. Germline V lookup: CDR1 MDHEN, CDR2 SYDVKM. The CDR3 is CASSLGSANTGELFF. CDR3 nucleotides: TGTGCCAGCAGTTTAGGGTCAGCGAACACCGGGGAGCTGTTTTTT.

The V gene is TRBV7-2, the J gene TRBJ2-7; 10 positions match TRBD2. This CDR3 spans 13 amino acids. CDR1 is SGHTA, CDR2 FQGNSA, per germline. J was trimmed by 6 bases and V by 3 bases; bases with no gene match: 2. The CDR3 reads CASSLASGSEQYF. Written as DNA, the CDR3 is TGTGCCAGCAGCTTGGCTAGCGGGAGCGAGCAGTACTTC.

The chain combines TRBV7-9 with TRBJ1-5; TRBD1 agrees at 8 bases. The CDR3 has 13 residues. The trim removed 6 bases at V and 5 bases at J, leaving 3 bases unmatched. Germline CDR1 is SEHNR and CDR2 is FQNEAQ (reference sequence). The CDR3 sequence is CASSYRGDQPQHF. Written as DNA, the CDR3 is TGTGCCAGCAGTTACAGGGGGGATCAGCCCCAGCATTTT. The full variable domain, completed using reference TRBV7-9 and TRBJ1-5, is DTGVSQNPRHKITKRGQNVTFRCDPISEHNRLYWYRQTLGQGPEFLTYFQNEAQLEKSRLLSDRFSAERPKGSFSTLEIQRTEQGDSAMYLCASSYRGDQPQHFGDGTRLSIL.

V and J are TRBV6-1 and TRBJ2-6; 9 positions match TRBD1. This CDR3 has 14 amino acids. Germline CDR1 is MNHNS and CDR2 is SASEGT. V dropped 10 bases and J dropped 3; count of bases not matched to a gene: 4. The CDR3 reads CAIGTGIGANVLTF. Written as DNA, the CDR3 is TGTGCCATAGGGACAGGGATTGGGGCCAACGTCCTGACTTTC.

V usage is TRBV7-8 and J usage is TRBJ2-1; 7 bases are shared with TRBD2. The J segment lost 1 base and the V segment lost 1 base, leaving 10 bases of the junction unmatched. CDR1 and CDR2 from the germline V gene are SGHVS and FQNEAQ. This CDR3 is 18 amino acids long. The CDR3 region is CASSLDPGGSLSYNEQFF. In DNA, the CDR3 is TGTGCCAGCAGCTTAGATCCGGGCGGGAGCTTATCCTACAATGAGCAGTTCTTC.

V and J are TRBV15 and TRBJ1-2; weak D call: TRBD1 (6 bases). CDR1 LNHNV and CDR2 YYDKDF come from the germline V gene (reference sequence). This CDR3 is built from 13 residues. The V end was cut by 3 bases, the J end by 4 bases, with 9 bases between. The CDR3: CATSSTGTYGYTF. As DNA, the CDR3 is TGTGCCACCAGCAGCACAGGGACCTATGGCTACACCTTC.

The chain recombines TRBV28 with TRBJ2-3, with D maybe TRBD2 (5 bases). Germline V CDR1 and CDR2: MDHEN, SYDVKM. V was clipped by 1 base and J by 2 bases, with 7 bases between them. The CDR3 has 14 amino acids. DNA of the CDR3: TGTGCCAGCAGTTTATCCGGACTCACAGATACGCAGTATTTT. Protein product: CASSLSGLTDTQYF.

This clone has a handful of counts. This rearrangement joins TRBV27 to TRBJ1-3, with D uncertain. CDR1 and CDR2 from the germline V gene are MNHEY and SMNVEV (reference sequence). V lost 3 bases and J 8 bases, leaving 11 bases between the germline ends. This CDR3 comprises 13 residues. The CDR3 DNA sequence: TGTGCCAGCAGTTTTGGTGGTGGTGACACCATATATTTT. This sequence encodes CASSFGGGDTIYF.

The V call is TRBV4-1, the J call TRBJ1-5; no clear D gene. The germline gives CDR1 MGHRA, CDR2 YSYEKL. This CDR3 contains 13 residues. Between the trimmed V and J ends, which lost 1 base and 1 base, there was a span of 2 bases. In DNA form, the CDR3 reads TGCGCCAGCAGCCAAGCCAGCAATCAGCCCCAGCATTTT. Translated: CASSQASNQPQHF.

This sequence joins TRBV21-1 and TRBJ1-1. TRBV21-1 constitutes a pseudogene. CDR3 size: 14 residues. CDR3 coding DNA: TGTGCCAGCAGCAGGAGGGACTTGAACACTGAAGCTTTCTTT. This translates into CASSRRDLNTEAFF.

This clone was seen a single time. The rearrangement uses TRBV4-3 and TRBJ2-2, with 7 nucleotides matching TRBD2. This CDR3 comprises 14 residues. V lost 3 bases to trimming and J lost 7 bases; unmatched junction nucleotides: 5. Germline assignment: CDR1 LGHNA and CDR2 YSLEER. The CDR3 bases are TGCGCCAGCAGCCACACCGCGGGGGACGGGGAGCTGTTTTTT. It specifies CASSHTAGDGELFF.

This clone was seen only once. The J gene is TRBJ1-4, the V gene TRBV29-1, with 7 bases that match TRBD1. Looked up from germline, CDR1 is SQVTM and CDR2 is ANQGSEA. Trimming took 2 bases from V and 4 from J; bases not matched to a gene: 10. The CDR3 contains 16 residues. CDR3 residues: CSVESRAGQLNEKLFF. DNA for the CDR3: TGCAGCGTTGAATCTCGCGCGGGACAGCTTAATGAAAAACTGTTTTTT.